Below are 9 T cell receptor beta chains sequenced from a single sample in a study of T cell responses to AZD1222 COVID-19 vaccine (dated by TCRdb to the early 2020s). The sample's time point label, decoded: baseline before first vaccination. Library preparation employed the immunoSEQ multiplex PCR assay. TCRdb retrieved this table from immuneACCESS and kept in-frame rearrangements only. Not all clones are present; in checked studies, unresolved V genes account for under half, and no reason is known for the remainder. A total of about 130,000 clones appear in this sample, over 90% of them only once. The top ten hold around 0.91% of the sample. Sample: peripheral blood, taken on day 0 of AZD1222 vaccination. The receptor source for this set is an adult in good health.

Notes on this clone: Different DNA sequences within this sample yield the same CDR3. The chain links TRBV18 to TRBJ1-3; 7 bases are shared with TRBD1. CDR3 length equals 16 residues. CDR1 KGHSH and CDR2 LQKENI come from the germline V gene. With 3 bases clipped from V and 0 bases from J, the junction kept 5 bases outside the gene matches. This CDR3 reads CASSPPGQSSGNTIYF. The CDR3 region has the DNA TGTGCCAGCTCACCCCCGGGACAGAGCTCTGGAAACACCATATATTTT.

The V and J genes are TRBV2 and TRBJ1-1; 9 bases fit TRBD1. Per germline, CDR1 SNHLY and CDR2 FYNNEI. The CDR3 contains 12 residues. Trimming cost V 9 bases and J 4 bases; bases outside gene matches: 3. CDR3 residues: CARQGASTEAFF. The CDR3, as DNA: TGTGCCAGACAGGGGGCTAGCACTGAAGCTTTCTTT.

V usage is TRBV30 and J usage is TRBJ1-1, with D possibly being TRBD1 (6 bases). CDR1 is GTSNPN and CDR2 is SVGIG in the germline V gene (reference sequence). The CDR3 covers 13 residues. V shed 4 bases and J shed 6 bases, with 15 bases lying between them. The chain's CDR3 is CAWTQGLKAEAFF. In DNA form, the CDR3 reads TGTGCCTGGACTCAGGGGCTAAAGGCTGAAGCTTTCTTT.

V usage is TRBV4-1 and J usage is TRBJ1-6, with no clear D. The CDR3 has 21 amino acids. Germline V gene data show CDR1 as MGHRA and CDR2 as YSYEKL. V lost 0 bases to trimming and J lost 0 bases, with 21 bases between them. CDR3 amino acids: CASSQESRTSAHSSYNSPLHF. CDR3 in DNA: TGCGCCAGCAGCCAAGAGTCCAGAACCAGTGCCCACTCCTCCTATAATTCACCCCTCCACTTT.

The CDR3, as DNA: TGCAGCGCAGACCCGGGACCAACCCGCGGCTATGGCTACACCTTC. Translating it yields CSADPGPTRGYGYTF. This chain uses TRBV29-1 with TRBJ1-2, with a weak D call TRBD1 (5 bases). Per germline, CDR1 SQVTM and CDR2 ANQGSEA. CDR3 length: 15 residues. Trimming took 7 bases from V and 4 from J, leaving 22 bases between them.

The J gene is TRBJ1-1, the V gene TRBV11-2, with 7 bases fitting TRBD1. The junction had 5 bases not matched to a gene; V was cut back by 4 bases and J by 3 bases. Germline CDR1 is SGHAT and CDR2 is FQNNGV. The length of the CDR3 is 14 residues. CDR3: CASSYRGGDTEAFF. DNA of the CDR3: TGTGCCAGCAGCTACAGGGGAGGGGACACTGAAGCTTTCTTT.

In nucleotides, the CDR3 is TGCGCCAGCAGTCAATCGACAGAGGAGGACTACGAGCAGTACTTC. Its protein is CASSQSTEEDYEQYF. The rearrangement links TRBV23-1 to TRBJ2-7; tentatively, D is TRBD1 or TRBD2 (5 bases each). TRBV23-1 is classed as an ORF, of uncertain function. The ends were cut back, 0 bases at V and 3 bases at J, with 12 bases in the middle. The CDR3 has 15 amino acids.

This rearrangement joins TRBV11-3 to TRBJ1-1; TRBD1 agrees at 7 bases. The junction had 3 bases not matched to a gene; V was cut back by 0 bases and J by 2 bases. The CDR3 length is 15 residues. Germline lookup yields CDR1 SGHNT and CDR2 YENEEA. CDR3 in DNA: TGTGCCAGCAGCTTAGAATCAGGGGGTAACACTGAAGCTTTCTTT. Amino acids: CASSLESGGNTEAFF.

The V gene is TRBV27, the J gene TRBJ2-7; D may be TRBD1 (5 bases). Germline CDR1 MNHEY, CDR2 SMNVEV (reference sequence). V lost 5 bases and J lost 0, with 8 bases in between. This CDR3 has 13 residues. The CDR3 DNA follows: TGTGCCAGCAGTCAGGGTAGCTCCTACGAGCAGTACTTC. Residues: CASSQGSSYEQYF.